This T cell receptor beta chain emerged from a study of blood T cell repertoires in COVID-19. Overall study: Both acute and convalescent COVID-19 samples were obtained from the United States, Italy and Spain. PBMCs, B-cell-depleted T cells, or T cells provided the cDNA or gDNA that made up the material.

As originally analysed: Nucleated cell number was recorded as an estimate derived from reference gene primer amplification. TCRdb's copy holds only in-frame clones and misses some; the assay was immunoSEQ multiplex PCR. The V and J calls and the clone size are those of that table, but D and trimming were determined from the DNA. The table records over 35,000 clones, around 82% of them present only once. Sequenced: peripheral blood. The sequence was obtained from a man in his forties or fifties with active or convalescent COVID-19.

The CDR3 region has the DNA TGTGCCAGCAGCTTGGGAGGGAATAGCAATCAGCCCCAGCATTTT. Its translation is CASSLGGNSNQPQHF. The V and J genes are TRBV5-4 and TRBJ1-5; unclear D gene. V lost 0 bases, J lost 0 bases, and 7 bases lay in between. The CDR3 is made up of 15 amino acids. Germline CDR1 SGHNT, CDR2 YYREEE (reference sequence). The variable domain in full, with the rest retrieved from reference TRBV5-4 and TRBJ1-5, is ETGVTQSPTHLIKTRGQQVTLRCSSQSGHNTVSWYQQALGQGPQFIFQYYREEENGRGNFPPRFSGLQFPNYSSELNVNALELDDSALYLCASSLGGNSNQPQHFGDGTRLSIL.